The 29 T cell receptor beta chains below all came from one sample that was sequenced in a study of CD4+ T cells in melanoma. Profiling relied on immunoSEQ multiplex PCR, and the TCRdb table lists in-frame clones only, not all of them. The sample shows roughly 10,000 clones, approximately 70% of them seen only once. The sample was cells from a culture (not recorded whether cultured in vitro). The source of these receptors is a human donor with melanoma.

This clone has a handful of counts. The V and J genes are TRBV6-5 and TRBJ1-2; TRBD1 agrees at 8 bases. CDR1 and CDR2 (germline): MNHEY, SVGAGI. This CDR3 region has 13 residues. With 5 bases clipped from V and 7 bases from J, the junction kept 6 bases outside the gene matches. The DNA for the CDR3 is TGTGCCAGCAGTGGACAGGGTACGCGTGGCTACACCTTC. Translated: CASSGQGTRGYTF.

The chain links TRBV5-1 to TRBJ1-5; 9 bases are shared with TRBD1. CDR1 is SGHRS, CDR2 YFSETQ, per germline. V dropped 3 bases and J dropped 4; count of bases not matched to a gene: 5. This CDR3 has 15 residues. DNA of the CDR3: TGCGCCAGCAGCTCCGGGACAGGGATAAATCAGCCCCAGCATTTT. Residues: CASSSGTGINQPQHF.

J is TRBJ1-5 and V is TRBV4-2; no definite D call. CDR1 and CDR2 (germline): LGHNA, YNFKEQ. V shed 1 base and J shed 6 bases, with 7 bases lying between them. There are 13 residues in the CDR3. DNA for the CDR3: TGTGCCAGCAGCCAAGGATTAAGTCAGCCCCAGCATTTT. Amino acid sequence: CASSQGLSQPQHF.

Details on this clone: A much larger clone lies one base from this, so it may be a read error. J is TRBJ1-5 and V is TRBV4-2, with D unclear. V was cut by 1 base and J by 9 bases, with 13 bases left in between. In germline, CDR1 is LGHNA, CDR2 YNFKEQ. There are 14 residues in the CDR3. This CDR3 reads CASSQGSRDRPQHF. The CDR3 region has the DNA TGTGCCAGCAGCCAAGGATCGCGAGATCGGCCCCAGCATTTT.

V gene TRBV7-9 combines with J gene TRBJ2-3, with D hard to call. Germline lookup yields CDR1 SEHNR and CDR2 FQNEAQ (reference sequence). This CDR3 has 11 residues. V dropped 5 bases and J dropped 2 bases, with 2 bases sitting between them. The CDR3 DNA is TGTGCCAGCAGCCTCACAGATACGCAGTATTTT. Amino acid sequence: CASSLTDTQYF. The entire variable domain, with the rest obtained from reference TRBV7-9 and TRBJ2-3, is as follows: DTGVSQNPRHKITKRGQNVTFRCDPISEHNRLYWYRQTLGQGPEFLTYFQNEAQLEKSRLLSDRFSAERPKGSFSTLEIQRTEQGDSAMYLCASSLTDTQYFGPGTRLTVL.

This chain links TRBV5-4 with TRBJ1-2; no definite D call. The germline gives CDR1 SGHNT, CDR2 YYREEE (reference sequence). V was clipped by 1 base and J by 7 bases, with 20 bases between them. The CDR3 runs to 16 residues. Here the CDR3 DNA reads TGTGCCAGCAGCTTGAACACGGTTGACGTAAAACGTGGCTACACCTTC. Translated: CASSLNTVDVKRGYTF.

CDR3 sequence (DNA): TGTGCCAGCAGCTCCAGGGTAGGGGAGACCCAGTACTTC. Amino acids: CASSSRVGETQYF. The gene calls are TRBV5-5 and TRBJ2-5, with a weak D call TRBD1 (5 bases). This CDR3 has 13 residues. The ends were cut back, 3 bases at V and 5 bases at J, with 11 bases in the middle. Germline V gene lookup returns CDR1 SGHKS and CDR2 YYEKEE (reference sequence).

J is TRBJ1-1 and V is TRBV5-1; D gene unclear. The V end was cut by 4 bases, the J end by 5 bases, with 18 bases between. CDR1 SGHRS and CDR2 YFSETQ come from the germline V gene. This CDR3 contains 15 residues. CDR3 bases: TGCGCCAGCAGCCGTCTCTCCCCCACGGTGACTGAAGCTTTCTTT. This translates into CASSRLSPTVTEAFF.

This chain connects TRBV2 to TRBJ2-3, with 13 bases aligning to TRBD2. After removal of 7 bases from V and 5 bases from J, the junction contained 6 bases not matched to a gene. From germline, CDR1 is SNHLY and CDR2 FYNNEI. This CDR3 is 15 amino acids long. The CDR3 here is CASKTSGGLRDTQYF. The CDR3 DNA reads TGTGCCAGCAAGACTAGCGGGGGGCTAAGAGATACGCAGTATTTT. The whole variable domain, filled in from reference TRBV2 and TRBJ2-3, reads EPEVTQTPSHQVTQMGQEVILRCVPISNHLYFYWYRQILGQKVEFLVSFYNNEISEKSEIFDDQFSVERPDGSNFTLKIRSTKLEDSAMYFCASKTSGGLRDTQYFGPGTRLTVL.

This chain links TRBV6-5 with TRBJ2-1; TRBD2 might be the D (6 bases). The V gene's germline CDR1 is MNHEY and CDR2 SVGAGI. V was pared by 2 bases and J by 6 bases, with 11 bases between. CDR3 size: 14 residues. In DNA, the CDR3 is TGTGCCAGCAGTTACGGCGGGGTTTCCAATGAGCAGTTCTTC. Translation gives CASSYGGVSNEQFF.

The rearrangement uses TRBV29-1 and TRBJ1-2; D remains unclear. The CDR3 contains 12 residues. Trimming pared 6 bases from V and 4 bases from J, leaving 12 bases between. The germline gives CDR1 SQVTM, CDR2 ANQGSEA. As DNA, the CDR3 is TGCAGCGTGTACTCAGGATCCTATGGCTACACCTTC. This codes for CSVYSGSYGYTF.

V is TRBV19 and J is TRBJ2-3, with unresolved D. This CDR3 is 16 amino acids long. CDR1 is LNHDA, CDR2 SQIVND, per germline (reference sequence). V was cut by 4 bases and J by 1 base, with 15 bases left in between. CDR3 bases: TGTGCCAGTAGTACCCGACGGAATAGACGCACAGATACGCAGTATTTT. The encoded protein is CASSTRRNRRTDTQYF.

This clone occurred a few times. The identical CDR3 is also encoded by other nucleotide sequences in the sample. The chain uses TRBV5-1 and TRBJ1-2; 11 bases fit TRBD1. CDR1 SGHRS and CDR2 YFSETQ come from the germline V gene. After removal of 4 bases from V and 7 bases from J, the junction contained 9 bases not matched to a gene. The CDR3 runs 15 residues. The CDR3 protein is CASSLSGQGASGYTF. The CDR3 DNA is TGCGCCAGCAGCCTATCCGGACAGGGGGCGTCTGGCTACACCTTC.

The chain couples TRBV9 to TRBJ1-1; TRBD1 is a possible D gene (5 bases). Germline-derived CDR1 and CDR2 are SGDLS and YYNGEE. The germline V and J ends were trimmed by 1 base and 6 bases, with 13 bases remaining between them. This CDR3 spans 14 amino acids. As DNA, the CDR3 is TGTGCCAGCAGCGTATCAGGGAGAGGGGCTGAAGCTTTCTTT. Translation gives CASSVSGRGAEAFF. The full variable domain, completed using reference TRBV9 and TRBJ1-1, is DSGVTQTPKHLITATGQRVTLRCSPRSGDLSVYWYQQSLDQGLQFLIQYYNGEERAKGNILERFSAQQFPDLHSELNLSSLELGDSALYFCASSVSGRGAEAFFGQGTRLTVV.

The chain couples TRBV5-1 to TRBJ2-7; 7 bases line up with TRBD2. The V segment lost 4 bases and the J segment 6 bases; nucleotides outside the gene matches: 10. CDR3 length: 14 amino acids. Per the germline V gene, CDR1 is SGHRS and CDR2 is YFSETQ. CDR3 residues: CASSPSGAEIEQYF. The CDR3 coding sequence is TGCGCCAGCAGCCCGAGCGGGGCCGAGATCGAGCAGTACTTC.

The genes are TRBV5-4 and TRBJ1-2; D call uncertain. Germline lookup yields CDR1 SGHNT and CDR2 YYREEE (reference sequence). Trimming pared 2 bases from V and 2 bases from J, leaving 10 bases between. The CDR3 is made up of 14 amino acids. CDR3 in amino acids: CASSLTGRNYGYTF. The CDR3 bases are TGTGCCAGCAGCTTAACCGGGCGCAACTATGGCTACACCTTC.

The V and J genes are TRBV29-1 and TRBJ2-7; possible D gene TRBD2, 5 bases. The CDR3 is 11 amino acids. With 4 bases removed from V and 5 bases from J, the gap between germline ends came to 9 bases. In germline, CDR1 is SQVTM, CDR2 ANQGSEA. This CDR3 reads CSVGGPNEQYF. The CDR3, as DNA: TGCAGCGTTGGAGGGCCGAACGAGCAGTACTTC.

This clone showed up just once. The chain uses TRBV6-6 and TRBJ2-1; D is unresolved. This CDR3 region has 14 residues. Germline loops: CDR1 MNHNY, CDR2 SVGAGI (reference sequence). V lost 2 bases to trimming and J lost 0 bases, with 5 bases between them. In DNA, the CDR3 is TGTGCCAGCAGTTACAGCCTCTCCTACAATGAGCAGTTCTTC. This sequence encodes CASSYSLSYNEQFF.

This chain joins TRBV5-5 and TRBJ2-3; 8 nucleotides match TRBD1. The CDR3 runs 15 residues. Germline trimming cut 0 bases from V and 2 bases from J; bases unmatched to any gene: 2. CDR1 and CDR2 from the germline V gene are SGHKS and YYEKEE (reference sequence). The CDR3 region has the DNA TGTGCCAGCAGCTTGGACAGGGGGGTCACAGATACGCAGTATTTT. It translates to CASSLDRGVTDTQYF.

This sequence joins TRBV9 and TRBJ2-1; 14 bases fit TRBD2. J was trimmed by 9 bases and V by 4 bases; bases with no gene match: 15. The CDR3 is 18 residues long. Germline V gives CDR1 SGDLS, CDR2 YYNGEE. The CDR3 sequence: CASSRRLAGGPGFSEQFF. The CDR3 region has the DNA TGTGCCAGCAGCCGAAGACTAGCGGGGGGGCCTGGGTTCAGTGAGCAGTTCTTC.

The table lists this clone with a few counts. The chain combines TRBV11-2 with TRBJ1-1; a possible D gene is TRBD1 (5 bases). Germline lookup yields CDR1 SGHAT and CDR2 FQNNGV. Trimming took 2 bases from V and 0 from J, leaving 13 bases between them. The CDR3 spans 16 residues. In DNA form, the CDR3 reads TGTGCCAGCAGCTTAAGGGGAGGAAACCTGAACACTGAAGCTTTCTTT. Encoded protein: CASSLRGGNLNTEAFF.

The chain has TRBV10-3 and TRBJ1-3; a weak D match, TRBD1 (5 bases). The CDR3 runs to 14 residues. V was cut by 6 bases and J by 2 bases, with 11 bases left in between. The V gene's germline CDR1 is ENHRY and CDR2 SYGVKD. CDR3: CAISRQPPGNTIYF. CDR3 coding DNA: TGTGCCATCAGCCGACAGCCGCCTGGAAACACCATATATTTT.

The CDR3 loop reads CASSPDRNRNNEQFF. The CDR3 DNA is TGTGCCAGCAGCCCCGACCGGAACAGGAACAATGAGCAGTTCTTC. This sequence joins TRBV7-2 and TRBJ2-1, with a weak D call TRBD1 (5 bases). The CDR3 runs 15 residues. The V end lost 5 bases, the J end lost 5 bases, and 16 bases lay between the germline ends. Germline V gene lookup returns CDR1 SGHTA and CDR2 FQGNSA.

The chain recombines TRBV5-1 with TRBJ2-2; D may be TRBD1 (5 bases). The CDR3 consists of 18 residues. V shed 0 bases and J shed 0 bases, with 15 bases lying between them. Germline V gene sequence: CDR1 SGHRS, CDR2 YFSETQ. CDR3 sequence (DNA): TGCGCCAGCAGCTTGGCCCCCTCCAGGGCCGCGAACACCGGGGAGCTGTTTTTT. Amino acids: CASSLAPSRAANTGELFF.

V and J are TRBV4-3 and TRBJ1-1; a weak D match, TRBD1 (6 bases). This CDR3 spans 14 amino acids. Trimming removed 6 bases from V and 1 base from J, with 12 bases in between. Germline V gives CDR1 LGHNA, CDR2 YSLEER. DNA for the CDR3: TGCGCCAGCAGAGGCCAGGGGTCGAACACTGAAGCTTTCTTT. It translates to CASRGQGSNTEAFF.

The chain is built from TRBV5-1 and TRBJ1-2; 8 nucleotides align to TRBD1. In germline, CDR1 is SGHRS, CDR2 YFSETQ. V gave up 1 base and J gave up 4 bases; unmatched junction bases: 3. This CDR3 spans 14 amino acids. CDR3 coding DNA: TGCGCCAGCAGCTTGACAGGGGGGAGCTATGGCTACACCTTC. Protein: CASSLTGGSYGYTF. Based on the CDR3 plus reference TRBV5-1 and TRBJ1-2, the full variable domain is KAGVTQTPRYLIKTRGQQVTLSCSPISGHRSVSWYQQTPGQGLQFLFEYFSETQRNKGNFPGRFSGRQFSNSRSEMNVSTLELGDSALYLCASSLTGGSYGYTFGSGTRLTVV.

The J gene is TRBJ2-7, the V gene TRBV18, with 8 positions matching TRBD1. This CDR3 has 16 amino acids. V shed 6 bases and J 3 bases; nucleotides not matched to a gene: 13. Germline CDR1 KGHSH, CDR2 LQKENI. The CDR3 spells CASSHGTGRRGYEQYF. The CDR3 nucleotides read TGTGCCAGCTCCCATGGGACAGGCCGACGGGGCTACGAGCAGTACTTC.

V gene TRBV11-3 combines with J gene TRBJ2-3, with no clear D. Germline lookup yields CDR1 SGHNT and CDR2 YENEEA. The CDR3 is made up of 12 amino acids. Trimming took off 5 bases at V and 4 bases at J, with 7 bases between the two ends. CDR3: CASSQEADTQYF. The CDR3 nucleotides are TGTGCCAGCAGCCAAGAGGCAGATACGCAGTATTTT.

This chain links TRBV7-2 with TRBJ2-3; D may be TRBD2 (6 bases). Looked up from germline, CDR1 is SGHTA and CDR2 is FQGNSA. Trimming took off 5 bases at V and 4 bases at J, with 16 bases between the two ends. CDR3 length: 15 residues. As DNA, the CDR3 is TGTGCCAGCAGCCCCATTGCCGGAGGGGCAGATACGCAGTATTTT. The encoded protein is CASSPIAGGADTQYF.